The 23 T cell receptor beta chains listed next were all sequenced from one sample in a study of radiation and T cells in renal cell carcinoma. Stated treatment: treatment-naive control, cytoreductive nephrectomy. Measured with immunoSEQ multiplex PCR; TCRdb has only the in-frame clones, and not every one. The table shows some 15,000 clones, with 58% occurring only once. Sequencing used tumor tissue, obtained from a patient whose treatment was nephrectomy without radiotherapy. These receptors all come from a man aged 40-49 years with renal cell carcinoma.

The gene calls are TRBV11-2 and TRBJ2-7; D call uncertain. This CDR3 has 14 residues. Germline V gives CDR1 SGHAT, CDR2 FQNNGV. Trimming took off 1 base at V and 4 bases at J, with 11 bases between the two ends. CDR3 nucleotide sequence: TGTGCCAGCAGCTTAGGGGTATTGGGGTACGAGCAGTACTTC. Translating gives CASSLGVLGYEQYF. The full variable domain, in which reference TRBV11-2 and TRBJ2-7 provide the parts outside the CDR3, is EAGVAQSPRYKIIEKRQSVAFWCNPISGHATLYWYQQILGQGPKLLIQFQNNGVVDDSQLPKDRFSAERLKGVDSTLKIQPAKLEDSAVYLCASSLGVLGYEQYFGPGTRLTVT.

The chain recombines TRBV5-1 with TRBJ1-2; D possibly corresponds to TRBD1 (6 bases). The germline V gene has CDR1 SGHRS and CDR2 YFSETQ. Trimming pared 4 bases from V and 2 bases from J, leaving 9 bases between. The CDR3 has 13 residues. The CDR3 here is CASSIGTNYGYTF. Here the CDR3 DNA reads TGCGCCAGCAGCATAGGGACAAACTATGGCTACACCTTC.

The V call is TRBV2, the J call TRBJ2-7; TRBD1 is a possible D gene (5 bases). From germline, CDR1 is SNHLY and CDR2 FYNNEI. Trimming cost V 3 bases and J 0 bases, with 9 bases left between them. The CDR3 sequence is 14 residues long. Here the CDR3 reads CASSDLRVSYEQYF. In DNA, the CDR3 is TGTGCCAGCAGTGACCTCAGGGTCTCCTACGAGCAGTACTTC. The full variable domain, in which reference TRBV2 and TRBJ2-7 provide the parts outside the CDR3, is EPEVTQTPSHQVTQMGQEVILRCVPISNHLYFYWYRQILGQKVEFLVSFYNNEISEKSEIFDDQFSVERPDGSNFTLKIRSTKLEDSAMYFCASSDLRVSYEQYFGPGTRLTVT.

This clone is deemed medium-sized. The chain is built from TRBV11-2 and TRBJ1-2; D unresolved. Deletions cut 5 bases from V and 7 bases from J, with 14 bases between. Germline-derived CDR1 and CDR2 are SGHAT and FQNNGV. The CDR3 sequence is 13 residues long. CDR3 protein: CASSPTRAGGYTF. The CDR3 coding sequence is TGTGCCAGCAGCCCTACAAGGGCCGGTGGCTACACCTTC. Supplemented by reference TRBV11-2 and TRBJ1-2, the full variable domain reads EAGVAQSPRYKIIEKRQSVAFWCNPISGHATLYWYQQILGQGPKLLIQFQNNGVVDDSQLPKDRFSAERLKGVDSTLKIQPAKLEDSAVYLCASSPTRAGGYTFGSGTRLTVV.

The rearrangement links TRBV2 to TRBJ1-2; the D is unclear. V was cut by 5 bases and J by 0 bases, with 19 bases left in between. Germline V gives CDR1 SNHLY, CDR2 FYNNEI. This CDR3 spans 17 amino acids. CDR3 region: CASSIIRTPKTNYGYTF. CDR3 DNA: TGTGCCAGCAGTATCATCCGAACACCAAAGACTAACTATGGCTACACCTTC.

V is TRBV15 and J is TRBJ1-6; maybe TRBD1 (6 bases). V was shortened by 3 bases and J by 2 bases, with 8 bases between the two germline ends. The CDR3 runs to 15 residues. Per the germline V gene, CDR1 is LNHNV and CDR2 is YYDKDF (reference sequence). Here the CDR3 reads CATSSAGAYNSPLHF. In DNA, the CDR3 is TGTGCCACCAGCAGTGCAGGGGCCTATAATTCACCCCTCCACTTT.

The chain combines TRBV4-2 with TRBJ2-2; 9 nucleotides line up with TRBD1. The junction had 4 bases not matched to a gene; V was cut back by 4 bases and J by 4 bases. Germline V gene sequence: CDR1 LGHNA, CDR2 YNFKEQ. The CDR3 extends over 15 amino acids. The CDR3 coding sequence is TGTGCCAGCAGCCCGGGACAGGGTCCCACCGGGGAGCTGTTTTTT. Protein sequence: CASSPGQGPTGELFF.

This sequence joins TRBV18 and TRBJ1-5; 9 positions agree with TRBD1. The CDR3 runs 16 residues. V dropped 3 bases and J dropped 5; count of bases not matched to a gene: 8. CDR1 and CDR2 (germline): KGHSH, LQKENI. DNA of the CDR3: TGTGCCAGCTCACCCGGGACAGGGTTTCGGGATCAGCCCCAGCATTTT. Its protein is CASSPGTGFRDQPQHF.

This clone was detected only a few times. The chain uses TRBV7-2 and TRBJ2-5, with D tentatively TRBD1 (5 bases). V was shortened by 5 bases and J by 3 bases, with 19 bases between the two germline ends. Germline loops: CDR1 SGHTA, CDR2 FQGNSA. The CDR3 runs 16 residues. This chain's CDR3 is CASSLGETGHKETQYF. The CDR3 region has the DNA TGTGCCAGCAGCCTAGGGGAAACCGGACACAAAGAGACCCAGTACTTC.

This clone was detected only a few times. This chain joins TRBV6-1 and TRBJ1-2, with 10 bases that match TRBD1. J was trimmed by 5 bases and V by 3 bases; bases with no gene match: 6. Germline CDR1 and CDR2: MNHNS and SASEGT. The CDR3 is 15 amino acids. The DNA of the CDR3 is TGTGCCAGCAGTGACCCGACAGGGGGCATGTATGGCTACACCTTC. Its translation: CASSDPTGGMYGYTF.

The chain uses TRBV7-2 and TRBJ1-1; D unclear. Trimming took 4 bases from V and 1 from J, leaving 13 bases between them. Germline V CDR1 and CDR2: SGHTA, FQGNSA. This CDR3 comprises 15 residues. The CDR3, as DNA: TGTGCCAGCAGCTCGACTCGAGGACGGAACACTGAAGCTTTCTTT. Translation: CASSSTRGRNTEAFF. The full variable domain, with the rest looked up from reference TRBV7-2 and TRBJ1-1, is GAGVSQSPSNKVTEKGKDVELRCDPISGHTALYWYRQSLGQGLEFLIYFQGNSAPDKSGLPSDRFSAERTGGSVSTLTIQRTQQEDSAVYLCASSSTRGRNTEAFFGQGTRLTVV.

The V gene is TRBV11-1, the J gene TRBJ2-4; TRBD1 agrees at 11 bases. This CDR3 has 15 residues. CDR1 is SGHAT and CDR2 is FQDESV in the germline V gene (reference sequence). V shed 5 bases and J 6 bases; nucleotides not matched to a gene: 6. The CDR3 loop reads CASSDGTGGRNIQYF. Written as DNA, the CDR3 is TGTGCCAGCAGCGACGGGACAGGGGGTCGAAACATTCAGTACTTC.

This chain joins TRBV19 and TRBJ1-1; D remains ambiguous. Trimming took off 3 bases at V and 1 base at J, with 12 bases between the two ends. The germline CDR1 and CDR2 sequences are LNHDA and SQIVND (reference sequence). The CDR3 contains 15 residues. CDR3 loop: CASSIGEEGNTEAFF. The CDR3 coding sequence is TGTGCCAGTAGTATCGGAGAGGAGGGGAACACTGAAGCTTTCTTT.

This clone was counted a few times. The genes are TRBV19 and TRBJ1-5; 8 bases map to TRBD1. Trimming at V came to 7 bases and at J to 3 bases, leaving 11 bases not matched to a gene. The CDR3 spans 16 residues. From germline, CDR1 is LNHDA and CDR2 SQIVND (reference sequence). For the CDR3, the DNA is TGTGCCAGTACCTCTAGAGGGACAGGAGTCAATCAGCCCCAGCATTTT. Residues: CASTSRGTGVNQPQHF.

In DNA, the CDR3 is TGCGCCAGCAACCAAAGCCTAAGGACCAGCTCCTATAATTCACCCCTCCACTTT. It codes for CASNQSLRTSSYNSPLHF. The chain carries TRBV5-1 and TRBJ1-6; D is unresolved. The V gene's germline CDR1 is SGHRS and CDR2 YFSETQ. V lost 6 bases, J lost 0 bases, and 19 bases lay in between. The CDR3 totals 18 residues.

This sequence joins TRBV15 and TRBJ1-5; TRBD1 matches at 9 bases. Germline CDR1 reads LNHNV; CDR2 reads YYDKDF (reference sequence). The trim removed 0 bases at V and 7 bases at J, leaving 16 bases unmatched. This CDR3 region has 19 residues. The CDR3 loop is CATSREIYRGQVHDQPQHF. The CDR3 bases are TGTGCCACCAGCAGAGAAATCTACAGGGGGCAGGTCCACGACCAGCCCCAGCATTTT.

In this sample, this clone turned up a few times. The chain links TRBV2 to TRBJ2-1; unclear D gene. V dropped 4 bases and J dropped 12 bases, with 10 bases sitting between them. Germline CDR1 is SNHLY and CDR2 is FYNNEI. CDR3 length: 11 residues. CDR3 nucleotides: TGTGCCAGCAGTGTGCAACGGGTGCAGTTCTTC. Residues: CASSVQRVQFF.

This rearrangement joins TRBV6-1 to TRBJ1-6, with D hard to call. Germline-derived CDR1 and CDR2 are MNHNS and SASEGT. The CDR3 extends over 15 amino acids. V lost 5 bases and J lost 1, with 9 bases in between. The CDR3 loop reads CASSPISSYNSPLHF. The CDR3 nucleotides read TGTGCCAGCAGTCCGATCAGTTCCTATAATTCACCCCTCCACTTT.

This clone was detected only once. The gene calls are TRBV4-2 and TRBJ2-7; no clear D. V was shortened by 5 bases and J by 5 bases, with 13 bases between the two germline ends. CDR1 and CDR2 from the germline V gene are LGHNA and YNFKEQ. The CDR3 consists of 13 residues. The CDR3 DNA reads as TGTGCCAGCAGCTTTCCGGGTCAACACGAGCAGTACTTC. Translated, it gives CASSFPGQHEQYF.

Here the CDR3 DNA reads TGCGCCAGCAGTCCCGGGACCTCTGGAAACACCATATATTTT. It is translated as CASSPGTSGNTIYF. The chain couples TRBV10-1 to TRBJ1-3; D is possibly TRBD1 (5 bases). The CDR3 length is 14 residues. Germline CDR1 WNHNN, CDR2 SYGVQD (reference sequence). V lost 5 bases and J 0 bases, leaving 8 bases between the germline ends.

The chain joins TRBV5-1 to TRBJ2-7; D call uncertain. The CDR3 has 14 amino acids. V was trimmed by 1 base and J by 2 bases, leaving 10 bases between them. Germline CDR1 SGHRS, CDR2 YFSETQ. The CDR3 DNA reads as TGCGCCAGCAGCTTGATCCAGGAACCCTACGAGCAGTACTTC. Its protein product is CASSLIQEPYEQYF.

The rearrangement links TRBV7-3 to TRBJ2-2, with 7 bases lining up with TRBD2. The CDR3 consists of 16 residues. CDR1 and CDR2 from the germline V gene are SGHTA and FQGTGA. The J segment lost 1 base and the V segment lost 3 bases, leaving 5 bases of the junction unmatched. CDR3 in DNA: TGTGCCAGCAGCTTTGTTGGGACTAAGAACACCGGGGAGCTGTTTTTT. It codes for CASSFVGTKNTGELFF. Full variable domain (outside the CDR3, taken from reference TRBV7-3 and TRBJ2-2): GAGVSQTPSNKVTEKGKYVELRCDPISGHTALYWYRQSLGQGPEFLIYFQGTGAADDSGLPNDRFFAVRPEGSVSTLKIQRTERGDSAVYLCASSFVGTKNTGELFFGEGSRLTVL.

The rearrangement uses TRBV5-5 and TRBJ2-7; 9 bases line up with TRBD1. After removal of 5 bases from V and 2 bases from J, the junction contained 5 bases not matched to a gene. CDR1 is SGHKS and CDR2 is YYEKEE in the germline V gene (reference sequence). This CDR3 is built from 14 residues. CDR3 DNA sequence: TGTGCCAGCAGTGGCCGGGACAGGGCCTACGAGCAGTACTTC. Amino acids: CASSGRDRAYEQYF. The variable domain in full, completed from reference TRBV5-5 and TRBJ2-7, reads DAGVTQSPTHLIKTRGQQVTLRCSPISGHKSVSWYQQVLGQGPQFIFQYYEKEERGRGNFPDRFSARQFPNYSSELNVNALLLGDSALYLCASSGRDRAYEQYFGPGTRLTVT.